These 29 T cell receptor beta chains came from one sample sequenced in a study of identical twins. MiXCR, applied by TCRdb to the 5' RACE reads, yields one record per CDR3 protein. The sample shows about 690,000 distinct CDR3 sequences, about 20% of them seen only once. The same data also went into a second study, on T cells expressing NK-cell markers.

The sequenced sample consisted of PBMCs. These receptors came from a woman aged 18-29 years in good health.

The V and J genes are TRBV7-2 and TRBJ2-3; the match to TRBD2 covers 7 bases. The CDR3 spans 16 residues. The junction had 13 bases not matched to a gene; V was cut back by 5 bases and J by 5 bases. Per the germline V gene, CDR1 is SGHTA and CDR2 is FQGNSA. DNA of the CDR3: TGTGCCAGCAGCCCAGACGGACTAGTGTTTGGAGATACGCAGTATTTT. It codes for CASSPDGLVFGDTQYF.

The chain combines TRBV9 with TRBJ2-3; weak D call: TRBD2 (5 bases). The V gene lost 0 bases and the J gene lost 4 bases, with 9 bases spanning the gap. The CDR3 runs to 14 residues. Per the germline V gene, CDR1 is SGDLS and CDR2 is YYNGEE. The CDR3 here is CASSVALEADTQYF. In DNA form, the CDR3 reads TGTGCCAGCAGCGTAGCTTTGGAGGCAGATACGCAGTATTTT.

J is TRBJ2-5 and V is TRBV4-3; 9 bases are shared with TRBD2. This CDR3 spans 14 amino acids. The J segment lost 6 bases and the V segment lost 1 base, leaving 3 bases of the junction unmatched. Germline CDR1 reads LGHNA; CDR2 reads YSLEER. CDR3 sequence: CASSQVAGDQTQYF. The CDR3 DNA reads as TGCGCCAGCAGCCAAGTAGCGGGAGACCAGACCCAGTACTTC.

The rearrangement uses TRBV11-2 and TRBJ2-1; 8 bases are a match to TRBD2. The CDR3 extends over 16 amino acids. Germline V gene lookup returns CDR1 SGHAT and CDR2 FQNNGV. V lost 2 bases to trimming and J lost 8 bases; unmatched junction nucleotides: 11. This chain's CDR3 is CASSLNGAGGGHEQFF. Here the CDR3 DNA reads TGTGCCAGCAGCTTAAATGGGGCGGGGGGCGGACATGAGCAGTTCTTC.

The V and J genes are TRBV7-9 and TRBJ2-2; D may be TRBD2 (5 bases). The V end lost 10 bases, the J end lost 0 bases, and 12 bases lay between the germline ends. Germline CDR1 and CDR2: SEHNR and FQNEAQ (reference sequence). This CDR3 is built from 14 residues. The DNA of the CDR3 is TGTGCCACCCCCGGAGGCGCGAACACCGGGGAGCTGTTTTTT. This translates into CATPGGANTGELFF.

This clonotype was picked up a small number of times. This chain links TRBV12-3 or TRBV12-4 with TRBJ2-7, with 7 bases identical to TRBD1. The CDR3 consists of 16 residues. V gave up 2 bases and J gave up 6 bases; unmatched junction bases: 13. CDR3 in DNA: TGTGCCAGCAGTTTAAGGGACAGCGGAACGGGCTCCGAGCAGTACTTC. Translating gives CASSLRDSGTGSEQYF.

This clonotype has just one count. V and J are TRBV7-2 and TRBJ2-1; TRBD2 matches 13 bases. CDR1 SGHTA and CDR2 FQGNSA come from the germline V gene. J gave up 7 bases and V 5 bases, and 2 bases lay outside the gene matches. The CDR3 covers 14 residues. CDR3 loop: CASSGTSGENEQFF. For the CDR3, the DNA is TGTGCCAGCAGCGGGACTAGCGGGGAGAATGAGCAGTTCTTC.

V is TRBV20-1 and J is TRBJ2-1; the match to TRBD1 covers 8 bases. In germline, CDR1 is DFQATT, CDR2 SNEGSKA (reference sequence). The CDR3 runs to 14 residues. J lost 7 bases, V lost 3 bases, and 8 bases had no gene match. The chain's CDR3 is CSASVQGAGNEQFF. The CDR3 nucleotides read TGCAGTGCTAGTGTTCAGGGGGCAGGTAATGAGCAGTTCTTC.

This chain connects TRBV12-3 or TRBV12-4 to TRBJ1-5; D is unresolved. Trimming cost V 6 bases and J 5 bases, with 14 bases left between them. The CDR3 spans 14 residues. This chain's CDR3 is CASSFVGGDQPQHF. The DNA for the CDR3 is TGTGCCAGCAGCTTTGTCGGCGGGGATCAGCCCCAGCATTTT.

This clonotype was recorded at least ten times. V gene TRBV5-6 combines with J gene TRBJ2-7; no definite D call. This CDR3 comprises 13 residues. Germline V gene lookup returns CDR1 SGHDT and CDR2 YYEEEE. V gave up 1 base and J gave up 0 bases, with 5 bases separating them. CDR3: CASSLYNSYEQYF. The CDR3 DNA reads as TGTGCCAGCAGCTTGTACAACTCCTACGAGCAGTACTTC.

The CDR3 DNA sequence: TGCAGCGTTGATGGGGGGAACCCTTCCCTCTATGGCTACACCTTC. Translation: CSVDGGNPSLYGYTF. The V and J genes are TRBV29-1 and TRBJ1-2, with TRBD1 as a possible D gene (5 bases). V lost 3 bases, J lost 4 bases, and 18 bases lay in between. In germline, CDR1 is SQVTM, CDR2 ANQGSEA. The CDR3 has 15 amino acids.

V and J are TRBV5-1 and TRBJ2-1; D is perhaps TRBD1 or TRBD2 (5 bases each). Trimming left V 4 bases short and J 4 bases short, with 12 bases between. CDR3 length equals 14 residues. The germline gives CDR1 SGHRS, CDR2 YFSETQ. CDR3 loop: CASSRGDGYNEQFF. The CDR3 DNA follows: TGCGCCAGCAGCCGAGGGGACGGGTACAATGAGCAGTTCTTC.

CDR3 sequence: CAIGDRETQYF. The CDR3 nucleotides read TGTGCCATCGGAGATCGCGAGACCCAGTACTTC. The chain joins TRBV10-3 to TRBJ2-5; D uncertain. This CDR3 has 11 amino acids. Germline-derived CDR1 and CDR2 are ENHRY and SYGVKD. Deletions cut 8 bases from V and 5 bases from J, with 9 bases between.

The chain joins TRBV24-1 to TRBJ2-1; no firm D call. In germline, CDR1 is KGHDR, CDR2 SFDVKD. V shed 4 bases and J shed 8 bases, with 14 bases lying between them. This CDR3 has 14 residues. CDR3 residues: CATSDRNDEDEQFF. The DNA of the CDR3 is TGTGCCACCAGTGACAGGAATGATGAGGATGAGCAGTTCTTC.

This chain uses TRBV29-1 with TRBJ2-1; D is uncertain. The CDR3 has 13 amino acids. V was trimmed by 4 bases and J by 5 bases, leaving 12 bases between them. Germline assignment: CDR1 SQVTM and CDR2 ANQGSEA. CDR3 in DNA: TGCAGCGTTGCAAGACGGCTGAACAATGAGCAGTTCTTC. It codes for CSVARRLNNEQFF.

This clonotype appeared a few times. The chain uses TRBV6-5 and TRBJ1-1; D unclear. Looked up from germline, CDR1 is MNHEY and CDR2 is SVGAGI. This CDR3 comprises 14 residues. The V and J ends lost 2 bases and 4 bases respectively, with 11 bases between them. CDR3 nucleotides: TGTGCCAGCAGTTACAGAGGTAGAATCACTGAAGCTTTCTTT. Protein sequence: CASSYRGRITEAFF.

The CDR3 protein is CAISESGSNTEAFF. CDR3 nucleotides: TGTGCCATCAGTGAGTCGGGATCGAACACTGAAGCTTTCTTT. The J gene is TRBJ1-1, the V gene TRBV10-3; no reliable D call. The CDR3 is made up of 14 amino acids. Germline V gene data show CDR1 as ENHRY and CDR2 as SYGVKD. V was cut by 0 bases and J by 1 base, with 6 bases left in between.

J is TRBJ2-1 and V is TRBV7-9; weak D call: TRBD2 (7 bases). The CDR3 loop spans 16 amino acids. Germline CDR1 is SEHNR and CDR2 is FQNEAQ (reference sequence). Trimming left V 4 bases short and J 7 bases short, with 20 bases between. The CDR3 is CASSSRGAPLGNEQFF. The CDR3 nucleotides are TGTGCCAGCAGCTCTCGGGGGGCCCCCCTAGGGAATGAGCAGTTCTTC.

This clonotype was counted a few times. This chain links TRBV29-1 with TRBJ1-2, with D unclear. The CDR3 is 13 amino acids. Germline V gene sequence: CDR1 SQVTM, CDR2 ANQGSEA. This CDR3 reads CSAVEGANYGYTF. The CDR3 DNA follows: TGCAGTGCAGTGGAGGGCGCTAACTATGGCTACACCTTC.

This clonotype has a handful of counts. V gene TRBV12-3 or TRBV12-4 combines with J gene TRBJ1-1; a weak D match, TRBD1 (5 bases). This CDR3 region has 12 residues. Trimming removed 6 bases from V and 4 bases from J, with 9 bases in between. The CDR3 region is CASSPRVTEAFF. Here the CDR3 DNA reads TGTGCCAGCAGCCCCAGGGTCACTGAAGCTTTCTTT.

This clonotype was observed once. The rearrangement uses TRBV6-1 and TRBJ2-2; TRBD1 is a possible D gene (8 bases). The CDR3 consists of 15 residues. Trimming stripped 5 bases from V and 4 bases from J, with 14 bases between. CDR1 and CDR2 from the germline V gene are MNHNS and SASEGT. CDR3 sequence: CASSRQGRGTGELFF. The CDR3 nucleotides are TGTGCCAGCAGTCGACAGGGGAGGGGCACCGGGGAGCTGTTTTTT.

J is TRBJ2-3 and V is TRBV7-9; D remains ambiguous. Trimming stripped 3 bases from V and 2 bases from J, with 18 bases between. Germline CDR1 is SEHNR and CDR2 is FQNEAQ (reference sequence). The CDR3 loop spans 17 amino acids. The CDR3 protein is CASSFTGLPGYTDTQYF. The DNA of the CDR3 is TGTGCCAGCAGCTTCACCGGGCTCCCCGGATACACAGATACGCAGTATTTT.

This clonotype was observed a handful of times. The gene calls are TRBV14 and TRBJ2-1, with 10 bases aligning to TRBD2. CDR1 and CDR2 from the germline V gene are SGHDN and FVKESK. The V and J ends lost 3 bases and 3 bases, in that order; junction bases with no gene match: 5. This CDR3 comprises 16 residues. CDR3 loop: CASSQAGTSVYNEQFF. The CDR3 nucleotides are TGTGCCAGCAGCCAGGCAGGGACTAGCGTCTACAATGAGCAGTTCTTC. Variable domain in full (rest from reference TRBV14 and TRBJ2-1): EAGVTQFPSHSVIEKGQTVTLRCDPISGHDNLYWYRRVMGKEIKFLLHFVKESKQDESGMPNNRFLAERTGGTYSTLKVQPAELEDSGVYFCASSQAGTSVYNEQFFGPGTRLTVL.

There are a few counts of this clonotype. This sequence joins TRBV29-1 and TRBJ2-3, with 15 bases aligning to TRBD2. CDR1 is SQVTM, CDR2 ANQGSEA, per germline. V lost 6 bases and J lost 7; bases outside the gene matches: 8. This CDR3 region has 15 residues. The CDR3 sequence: CSVGRTSGRAHTQYF. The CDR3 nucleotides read TGCAGCGTGGGTCGGACTAGCGGGAGGGCACATACGCAGTATTTT.

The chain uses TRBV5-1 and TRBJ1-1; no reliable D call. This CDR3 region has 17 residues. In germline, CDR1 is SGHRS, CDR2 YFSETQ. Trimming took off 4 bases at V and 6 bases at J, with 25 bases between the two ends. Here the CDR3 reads CASSKREQEGRGSEAFF. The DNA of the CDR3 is TGCGCCAGCAGCAAGAGAGAACAAGAGGGTCGAGGGTCTGAAGCTTTCTTT.

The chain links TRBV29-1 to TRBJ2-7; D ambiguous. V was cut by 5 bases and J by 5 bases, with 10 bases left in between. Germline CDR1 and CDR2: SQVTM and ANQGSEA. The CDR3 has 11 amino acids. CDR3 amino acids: CSVSRSDEQYF. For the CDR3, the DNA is TGCAGCGTTTCTAGGAGTGACGAGCAGTACTTC.

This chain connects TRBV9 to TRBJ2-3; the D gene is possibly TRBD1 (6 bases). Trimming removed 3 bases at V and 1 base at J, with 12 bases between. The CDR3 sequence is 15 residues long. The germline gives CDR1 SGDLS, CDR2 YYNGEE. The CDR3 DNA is TGTGCCAGCAGCGCCCACAGGGTAGGCACAGATACGCAGTATTTT. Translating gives CASSAHRVGTDTQYF.

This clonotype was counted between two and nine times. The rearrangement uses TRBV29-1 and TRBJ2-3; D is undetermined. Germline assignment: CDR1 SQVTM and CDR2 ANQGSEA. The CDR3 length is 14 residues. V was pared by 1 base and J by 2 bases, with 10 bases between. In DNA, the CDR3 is TGCAGCGTTGAAGGGGGAAGAAACACAGATACGCAGTATTTT. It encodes CSVEGGRNTDTQYF.

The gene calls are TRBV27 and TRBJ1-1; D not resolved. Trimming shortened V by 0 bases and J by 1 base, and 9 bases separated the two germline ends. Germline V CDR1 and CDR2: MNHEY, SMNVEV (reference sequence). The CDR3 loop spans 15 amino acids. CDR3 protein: CASSLSHPANTEAFF. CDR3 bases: TGTGCCAGCAGTTTATCGCACCCCGCGAACACTGAAGCTTTCTTT.